The sequence of this TCR beta chain was determined in a study of vaccination effects on CD4 cells after COVID-19. Broader study findings: Marked clonal contraction of infection- and vaccine-induced clones was seen late after vaccination. Cross-reactivity with common cold coronaviruses was shown by only 1 of 255 vaccine-induced clones in healthy vaccinees.

Viral peptide pools were used in the ViraFEST assay to expand antigen-specific CD4+ T cells, and sequencing came afterward. CD4+ T cells were isolated after less than 13 days of culture. Nucleocapsid antibodies stayed negative before and after vaccination, showing no earlier SARS-CoV-2 infection. Wells of 1.5 million to 2 million PBMC each were grown with about 9.3 IU/ml IL-2 and roughly 10 ug/ml peptides. As concerns this clone: Its antigen is unknown.

Sequencing used immunoSEQ multiplex PCR; TCRdb keeps in-frame clones, though not all of them. The table includes more than 40,000 clones, roughly 82% detected once. The input for sequencing was CD4+ T cells from PBMCs cultured with HCoV-NL63 spike peptides, taken before COVID-19 vaccination. The receptor was isolated from a human donor who received a COVID-19 vaccine.

The CDR3 loop reads CASSRGCKGDRGYTF. Written as DNA, the CDR3 is TGTGCCAGCAGCCGAGGCTGTAAGGGGGATAGGGGCTACACCTTC. The rearrangement joins TRBV11-3 to TRBJ1-2; a possible D gene is TRBD1 (6 bases). The germline V and J ends were trimmed by 5 bases and 8 bases, with 21 bases remaining between them. This CDR3 spans 15 amino acids. Germline V gene sequence: CDR1 SGHNT, CDR2 YENEEA.